The 30 T cell receptor beta chains presented below share a single source sample, sequenced in a study of blood T cell repertoires in COVID-19. Assay used: immunoSEQ multiplex PCR; TCRdb lists only in-frame clones, some missing. The sample comprises hundreds of thousands of clones, roughly 85% of which are singletons, and 6% to 7% rests with the top ten. Sequencing was done on a sample of PBMCs or T cells enriched from blood (not recorded which). These TCRs come from a woman aged 35 to 49 who had recovered from COVID-19.

The CDR3 sequence: CAIKASGRQADTQYF. CDR3 sequence (DNA): TGTGCCATCAAGGCTAGCGGGAGGCAGGCAGATACGCAGTATTTT. The chain carries TRBV10-3 and TRBJ2-3; 11 bases line up with TRBD2. The CDR3 is made up of 15 amino acids. Germline V lookup: CDR1 ENHRY, CDR2 SYGVKD. V lost 7 bases to trimming and J lost 4 bases; unmatched junction nucleotides: 7.

Comment on this clone: Other DNA sequences in the sample encode the same CDR3. V gene TRBV5-1 combines with J gene TRBJ2-1, with 9 bases lining up with TRBD2. From germline, CDR1 is SGHRS and CDR2 YFSETQ. The CDR3 sequence is 15 residues long. The trim removed 2 bases at V and 4 bases at J, leaving 4 bases unmatched. In DNA, the CDR3 is TGCGCCAGCAGCTTAGGTACTAGCGGGTACAATGAGCAGTTCTTC. Its protein product is CASSLGTSGYNEQFF.

This chain connects TRBV5-4 to TRBJ1-4; 9 bases fit TRBD1. Trimming at V came to 0 bases and at J to 5 bases, leaving 2 bases not matched to a gene. The germline CDR1 and CDR2 sequences are SGHNT and YYREEE (reference sequence). The CDR3 has 15 residues. The CDR3 sequence is CASSLGGTGNEKLFF. The CDR3 region has the DNA TGTGCCAGCAGCTTGGGGGGGACAGGGAATGAAAAACTGTTTTTT.

This clone was found a few times. V gene TRBV2 combines with J gene TRBJ2-6; TRBD1 aligns across 9 bases. CDR1 and CDR2 from the germline V gene are SNHLY and FYNNEI. After removal of 8 bases from V and 4 bases from J, the junction contained 9 bases not matched to a gene. The CDR3 is 16 amino acids. The CDR3 spells CASFGDRVTGANVLTF. The CDR3 DNA follows: TGTGCCAGCTTCGGGGACAGGGTCACGGGGGCCAACGTCCTGACTTTC.

The chain recombines TRBV12-3 or TRBV12-4 with TRBJ2-7; 7 bases match TRBD1. V gave up 6 bases and J gave up 1 base; unmatched junction bases: 3. CDR3 length: 13 residues. The CDR3 is CASRTGFSYEQYF. The CDR3 region has the DNA TGTGCCAGCAGGACAGGGTTTTCCTACGAGCAGTACTTC.

J is TRBJ2-2 and V is TRBV18; D uncertain. The CDR3 runs 12 residues. V was clipped by 10 bases and J by 2 bases, with 8 bases between them. CDR1 is KGHSH and CDR2 is LQKENI in the germline V gene. The CDR3 coding sequence is TGTGCCACCCTCTATAACACCGGGGAGCTGTTTTTT. Protein: CATLYNTGELFF. Drawing the rest from reference TRBV18 and TRBJ2-2, the complete variable domain is NAGVMQNPRHLVRRRGQEARLRCSPMKGHSHVYWYRQLPEEGLKFMVYLQKENIIDESGMPKERFSAEFPKEGPSILRIQQVVRGDSAAYFCATLYNTGELFFGEGSRLTVL.

Concerning this clone itself: A much larger clone sits a single nucleotide away, making a read error possible. J is TRBJ2-1 and V is TRBV7-3, with D perhaps TRBD2 (6 bases). From germline, CDR1 is SGHTA and CDR2 FQGTGA. V lost 2 bases, J lost 6 bases, and 20 bases lay in between. The CDR3 contains 17 residues. Here the CDR3 reads CASSLGPETRRSNEQFF. CDR3 DNA: TGTGCCAGCAGCTTAGGGCCCGAGACTAGGAGATCCAATGAGCAGTTCTTC.

The chain carries TRBV7-2 and TRBJ2-7; 7 bases fit TRBD2. Germline CDR1 is SGHTA and CDR2 is FQGNSA. The ends lost 1 base at V and 2 bases at J; junction bases unmatched: 5. This CDR3 contains 15 residues. The CDR3 here is CASSLGASGPYEQYF. The CDR3 region has the DNA TGTGCCAGCAGCTTAGGAGCTAGCGGCCCCTACGAGCAGTACTTC. The full variable domain, rest sourced from reference TRBV7-2 and TRBJ2-7, is GAGVSQSPSNKVTEKGKDVELRCDPISGHTALYWYRQSLGQGLEFLIYFQGNSAPDKSGLPSDRFSAERTGGSVSTLTIQRTQQEDSAVYLCASSLGASGPYEQYFGPGTRLTVT.

The gene calls are TRBV5-5 and TRBJ1-1; maybe TRBD1 (6 bases). Germline V gene sequence: CDR1 SGHKS, CDR2 YYEKEE (reference sequence). This CDR3 has 15 amino acids. The V end lost 0 bases, the J end lost 2 bases, and 11 bases lay between the germline ends. The CDR3 loop is CASSLEGGLNTEAFF. The CDR3 bases are TGTGCCAGCAGCTTGGAGGGGGGGCTTAACACTGAAGCTTTCTTT.

The V and J genes are TRBV28 and TRBJ1-5; D perhaps matches TRBD1 (5 bases). V lost 10 bases to trimming and J lost 6 bases, with 16 bases between them. Germline CDR1 MDHEN, CDR2 SYDVKM. This CDR3 is 13 amino acids long. CDR3 nucleotides: TGTGCCATACGACGAGTAGGGGTTCAGCCCCAGCATTTT. Amino acids: CAIRRVGVQPQHF. Based on the CDR3 plus reference TRBV28 and TRBJ1-5, the full variable domain is DVKVTQSSRYLVKRTGEKVFLECVQDMDHENMFWYRQDPGLGLRLIYFSYDVKMKEKGDIPEGYSVSREKKERFSLILESASTNQTSMYLCAIRRVGVQPQHFGDGTRLSIL.

The chain combines TRBV19 with TRBJ2-2, with 8 bases lining up with TRBD2. J gave up 0 bases and V 3 bases, and 0 bases lay outside the gene matches. The CDR3 totals 15 residues. Germline CDR1 and CDR2: LNHDA and SQIVND (reference sequence). This CDR3 reads CASSISGTNTGELFF. In DNA, the CDR3 is TGTGCCAGTAGTATTAGCGGGACGAACACCGGGGAGCTGTTTTTT.

The V and J genes are TRBV7-2 and TRBJ1-2, with 9 bases fitting TRBD1. This CDR3 contains 15 residues. Unmatched junction bases numbered 6, after V lost 5 bases and J lost 2 bases. The germline gives CDR1 SGHTA, CDR2 FQGNSA. CDR3 residues: CASSTYRGRNYGYTF. CDR3 DNA: TGTGCCAGCAGCACCTACAGGGGGCGCAACTATGGCTACACCTTC.

V is TRBV28 and J is TRBJ1-2; tentatively, D is TRBD1 (5 bases). There are 15 residues in the CDR3. V was clipped by 4 bases and J by 0 bases, with 12 bases between them. Germline CDR1 reads MDHEN; CDR2 reads SYDVKM. The DNA for the CDR3 is TGTGCCAGCAGTTCCACCGGGGGACCTAACTATGGCTACACCTTC. Translation gives CASSSTGGPNYGYTF.

V gene TRBV4-1 combines with J gene TRBJ2-7, with TRBD1 as a possible D gene (5 bases). Germline V CDR1 and CDR2: MGHRA, YSYEKL. CDR3 length: 14 amino acids. The V gene lost 0 bases and the J gene lost 1 base, with 7 bases spanning the gap. CDR3 in amino acids: CASSQDGQSYEQYF. The CDR3 nucleotides are TGCGCCAGCAGCCAAGATGGACAATCCTACGAGCAGTACTTC.

The genes are TRBV5-4 and TRBJ2-3, with 9 bases matching TRBD2. The CDR3 is 16 amino acids. V shed 3 bases, J shed 0 bases, and the junction held 5 bases outside the gene matches. Germline loops: CDR1 SGHNT, CDR2 YYREEE (reference sequence). The CDR3 protein is CASSSGLAKSTDTQYF. CDR3 coding DNA: TGTGCCAGCAGCTCGGGACTAGCTAAAAGCACAGATACGCAGTATTTT.

This clone was seen only once. The J gene is TRBJ2-7, the V gene TRBV9; TRBD2 matches 14 bases. Germline-derived CDR1 and CDR2 are SGDLS and YYNGEE. Germline trimming cut 1 base from V and 2 bases from J; bases unmatched to any gene: 2. This CDR3 has 16 amino acids. CDR3: CASSVPTSGRAYEQYF. The CDR3 DNA follows: TGTGCCAGCAGCGTACCGACTAGCGGGAGGGCCTACGAGCAGTACTTC.

CDR3 protein: CASTIVFSSGANVLTF. CDR3 DNA: TGTGCCAGTACTATCGTGTTCAGCTCTGGGGCCAACGTCCTGACTTTC. The chain uses TRBV19 and TRBJ2-6; D is undetermined. Germline V gene data show CDR1 as LNHDA and CDR2 as SQIVND (reference sequence). V was cut by 7 bases and J by 0 bases, with 13 bases left in between. The CDR3 contains 16 residues.

The chain links TRBV7-2 to TRBJ2-5, with 9 bases that match TRBD1. The CDR3 is 15 residues long. The germline V gene has CDR1 SGHTA and CDR2 FQGNSA. The junction had 8 bases not matched to a gene; V was cut back by 5 bases and J by 4 bases. In DNA form, the CDR3 reads TGTGCCAGCAGCGGTACGACAGGGGGATCAGAGACCCAGTACTTC. Its translation: CASSGTTGGSETQYF.

V usage is TRBV25-1 and J usage is TRBJ2-7, with D perhaps matching TRBD1 (6 bases). CDR3 length: 13 amino acids. Trimming removed 4 bases at V and 6 bases at J, with 13 bases between. Germline V gene data show CDR1 as MGHDK and CDR2 as SYGVNS. The CDR3 sequence is CASSAYRVGEQYF. As DNA, the CDR3 is TGTGCCAGCAGTGCCTACAGGGTGGGCGAGCAGTACTTC.

The rearrangement links TRBV7-9 to TRBJ2-3; 10 bases align to TRBD2. Germline V gives CDR1 SEHNR, CDR2 FQNEAQ (reference sequence). The length of the CDR3 is 18 residues. Trimming took 4 bases from V and 2 from J; bases not matched to a gene: 12. CDR3 DNA sequence: TGTGCCAGCAGCTACCGGGACACGGGACTAGCGTCCACAGATACGCAGTATTTT. This codes for CASSYRDTGLASTDTQYF.

The rearrangement uses TRBV4-2 and TRBJ1-3; D call uncertain. The germline V and J ends were trimmed by 2 bases and 0 bases, with 11 bases remaining between them. Germline CDR1 and CDR2: LGHNA and YNFKEQ. The CDR3 length is 16 residues. The CDR3 nucleotides read TGTGCCAGCAGCCAACAGGCATCGGCCTCTGGAAACACCATATATTTT. This gives the protein CASSQQASASGNTIYF.

This chain connects TRBV7-2 to TRBJ2-1; 10 nucleotides match TRBD2. V dropped 4 bases and J dropped 0; count of bases not matched to a gene: 9. The CDR3 sequence is 18 residues long. CDR1 and CDR2 from the germline V gene are SGHTA and FQGNSA. The DNA of the CDR3 is TGTGCCAGCAGCTCAAAAAGCGGGAGGGGGTTCTCCTACAATGAGCAGTTCTTC. Its protein product is CASSSKSGRGFSYNEQFF. The complete variable domain, with remaining parts taken from reference TRBV7-2 and TRBJ2-1, reads GAGVSQSPSNKVTEKGKDVELRCDPISGHTALYWYRQSLGQGLEFLIYFQGNSAPDKSGLPSDRFSAERTGGSVSTLTIQRTQQEDSAVYLCASSSKSGRGFSYNEQFFGPGTRLTVL.

The gene calls are TRBV5-8 and TRBJ1-1; D not certain. V lost 2 bases to trimming and J lost 0 bases, with 17 bases between them. This CDR3 contains 17 residues. CDR1 is SGHTS and CDR2 is YDEGEE in the germline V gene. CDR3 nucleotides: TGTGCCAGCAGCTTTTTGAGGTCCGCAGTCATGAACACTGAAGCTTTCTTT. Translated, it gives CASSFLRSAVMNTEAFF.

The chain is built from TRBV5-1 and TRBJ2-7; 8 nucleotides agree with TRBD1. V trimming: 0 bases; J trimming: 2 bases; junction bases outside the gene matches: 7. CDR1 is SGHRS and CDR2 is YFSETQ in the germline V gene. CDR3 length: 16 amino acids. In DNA, the CDR3 is TGCGCCAGCAGCTTGGGGACAGGGAGGATCCCCTACGAGCAGTACTTC. Translation: CASSLGTGRIPYEQYF.

This clone was seen just once. The rearrangement uses TRBV6-2 or TRBV6-3 and TRBJ1-5; 7 bases agree with TRBD1. The CDR3 is made up of 15 amino acids. V lost 6 bases and J lost 1; bases outside the gene matches: 6. Germline V gives CDR1 MNHEY, CDR2 SVGEGT. DNA of the CDR3: TGTGCCAGCAGCCCGGGACAGATGAGCAATCAGCCCCAGCATTTT. Translated, it gives CASSPGQMSNQPQHF.

This rearrangement joins TRBV5-6 to TRBJ2-3; 10 nucleotides align to TRBD2. V lost 3 bases and J lost 2; bases outside the gene matches: 6. CDR3 length equals 16 residues. Germline CDR1 SGHDT, CDR2 YYEEEE. CDR3 loop: CASSYSGRANTDTQYF. The DNA of the CDR3 is TGTGCCAGCAGCTACAGCGGGAGGGCCAACACAGATACGCAGTATTTT.

The CDR3 sequence: CASSLISGDGYTF. The CDR3 coding sequence is TGTGCCAGCAGCTTAATATCAGGGGATGGCTACACCTTC. The V call is TRBV7-2, the J call TRBJ1-2; TRBD1 might be the D (6 bases). The CDR3 has 13 residues. In germline, CDR1 is SGHTA, CDR2 FQGNSA. V shed 2 bases and J shed 6 bases, with 10 bases lying between them.

J is TRBJ1-1 and V is TRBV7-2; D not certain. The V gene lost 0 bases and the J gene lost 3 bases, with 8 bases spanning the gap. The germline CDR1 and CDR2 sequences are SGHTA and FQGNSA. This CDR3 region has 14 residues. The CDR3 nucleotides read TGTGCCAGCAGCTTAGCCCAGTTGGACACTGAAGCTTTCTTT. Residues: CASSLAQLDTEAFF.

V is TRBV15 and J is TRBJ1-5; D perhaps matches TRBD1 (6 bases). Germline-derived CDR1 and CDR2 are LNHNV and YYDKDF (reference sequence). The V and J ends lost 4 bases and 4 bases respectively, with 20 bases between them. CDR3 length: 17 amino acids. The DNA for the CDR3 is TGTGCCACCAGCAAAACCTATCGACAGGTACAGAATCAGCCCCAGCATTTT. This codes for CATSKTYRQVQNQPQHF.

The CDR3 DNA is TGTGCCAGCAGCTTAATGCACGGGGTTGGCACTGAAGCTTTCTTT. Translating gives CASSLMHGVGTEAFF. This chain joins TRBV7-3 and TRBJ1-1; no definite D call. Germline V gene lookup returns CDR1 SGHTA and CDR2 FQGTGA. This CDR3 has 15 residues. The germline V and J ends were trimmed by 1 base and 4 bases, with 13 bases remaining between them.